The sequence of this T cell receptor (beta chain) was determined in a study of OX40 agonist ivuxolimab in advanced cancers. Findings and limits, study-wide: Normalized T-cell clonal expansion was also low in a subset of nonresponders.

Concerning this clone itself: Its specificity is not known.

Method: immunoSEQ multiplex PCR; TCRdb's copy keeps in-frame clones and lacks some. The table shows under 90,000 clones, with around 83% occurring only once. Deletions cut 5 bases from V and 0 bases from J, with 8 bases between. From germline, CDR1 is MRHNA and CDR2 SNTAGT. This CDR3 is 14 amino acids long. The sample consisted of CD4+ or CD8+ T cells sorted from blood, taken in a trial of the OX40 agonist ivuxolimab. The receptor's source is an adult with an advanced solid tumor such as melanoma, head and neck, liver or kidney cancer. The gene calls are TRBV6-4 and TRBJ1-5, with D possibly being TRBD1 (6 bases). CDR3 protein: CASSMTGSNQPQHF. DNA of the CDR3: TGTGCCAGCAGTATGACAGGTAGCAATCAGCCCCAGCATTTT.